These T cell receptor beta chains were read from a single sample in a study of T cells in pancreatic ductal adenocarcinoma. Sequencing was performed with immunoSEQ multiplex PCR; in TCRdb, only in-frame clones are kept and a portion is missing. This table holds around 94,000 clones, nearly 95% found once. Sample: PBMCs. The receptor source for this set is a human donor with pancreatic ductal adenocarcinoma. Each CDR3 is given with its conserved first and last residue. A D gene is named only where the DNA matches it firmly. Rows may omit the clone size; those that give it use once, few, many or a size class.

d_call | clone_size | j_call | v_call | cdr3_nt | cdr3_aa
TRBD1 | . | TRBJ2-5 | TRBV18 | TGTGCCAGCTCCGAGACCTTGACAGGGTACCAAGAGACCCAGTACTTC | CASSETLTGYQETQYF
. | . | TRBJ2-7 | TRBV15 | TGTGCCACCAGCAGAGTTAGAGCCGCCGCCTACGAGCAGTACTTC | CATSRVRAAAYEQYF
. | . | TRBJ2-3 | TRBV6-1 | TGTGCCAGCAAGCAGGGTTACACAGATACGCAGTATTTT | CASKQGYTDTQYF
TRBD1 | once | TRBJ2-7 | TRBV30 | TGTGCCTGGGACAGGGGGAGCTCCTACGAGCAGTACTTC | CAWDRGSSYEQYF
. | . | TRBJ2-1 | TRBV5-1 | TGCGCCAGCAGCCCGGAGGGGGGCGGGAGCGATGAGCAGTTCTTC | CASSPEGGGSDEQFF
TRBD2 | . | TRBJ2-1 | TRBV12-5 | TGTGCTAGTGGTTTGGCCGGGACTAGCGGGACGCATGAGCAGTTCTTC | CASGLAGTSGTHEQFF
. | . | TRBJ2-5 | TRBV9 | TGTGCCAGCAGCGGCACAGGGTTCCAAGAGACCCAGTACTTC | CASSGTGFQETQYF
. | . | TRBJ2-2 | TRBV2 | TGTGCCAGCAGTGTGGTCCCCCGGGACACCGGGGAGCTGTTTTTT | CASSVVPRDTGELFF
. | . | TRBJ2-2 | TRBV5-1 | TGCGCCAGCAGCTTCCCCAGGGCCAACACCGGGGAGCTGTTTTTT | CASSFPRANTGELFF
TRBD1 | . | TRBJ1-2 | TRBV9 | TGTGCCAGCAGCGGAGGGGGACAGGTCCTATCCTATGGCTACACCTTC | CASSGGGQVLSYGYTF
TRBD1 | once | TRBJ1-2 | TRBV7-2 | TGTGCCAGCAGCCGGGGACAGGACTATGGCTACACCTTC | CASSRGQDYGYTF
TRBD1 | . | TRBJ2-3 | TRBV5-1 | TGCGCCAGCAGCCCGGGACAGGAGACAGATACGCAGTATTTT | CASSPGQETDTQYF
. | . | TRBJ1-2 | TRBV5-1 | TGCGCCAGCGGGGCCCAAACAGGAAACTATGGCTACACCTTC | CASGAQTGNYGYTF
TRBD2 | . | TRBJ2-7 | TRBV7-2 | TGTGCCAGCAGCCCCACATACATACTAGCGGAGGCCTTC | CASSPTYILAEAF
TRBD1 | . | TRBJ1-2 | TRBV6-6 | TGTGCCAGCAGTTATAGCACAGGGGGCCCTGAGGGCTACACCTTC | CASSYSTGGPEGYTF
TRBD2 | . | TRBJ2-3 | TRBV5-8 | TGTGCCAGCAGCTTGATGCGGACTAGCGGGAGCACAGATACGCAGTATTTT | CASSLMRTSGSTDTQYF
. | . | TRBJ2-2 | TRBV9 | TGTGCCAGCAGCGTACCTGGCGGGGCGGACACCGGGGAGCTGTTTTTT | CASSVPGGADTGELFF
. | . | TRBJ1-5 | TRBV14 | TGTGCCAGCATCCCGTATCTAGCATTCCAGCATTTT | CASIPYLAFQHF
TRBD1 | . | TRBJ2-5 | TRBV2 | TGTGACCGGGACAGGGGGAGACGTGTGGAGGAGACCCAGTACTTC | CDRDRGRRVEETQYF
TRBD2 | . | TRBJ2-3 | TRBV10-2 | TGCGCCAGCAGTCCCCAGGGGACTAGCTGGGGAGATACGCAGTATTTT | CASSPQGTSWGDTQYF
TRBD2 | . | TRBJ2-5 | TRBV28 | TGTGCCAGCAGTCGATCTAGCGGGCCACACCCAGAGACCCAGTACTTC | CASSRSSGPHPETQYF
. | . | TRBJ2-7 | TRBV20-1 | TGCAGTGCGCGCTCAGGGTACGAGCAGTACTTC | CSARSGYEQYF
TRBD2 | . | TRBJ2-2 | TRBV5-8 | TGTGCCAGCAGCGTGATGAGCGGGAGCGGCACCGGGGAGCTGTTTTTT | CASSVMSGSGTGELFF
. | few | TRBJ1-1 | TRBV29-1 | TGCAGCGTTGAAGATGGTGGTTGGGGGGTGGTTGAAGCTTTCTTT | CSVEDGGWGVVEAFF
. | . | TRBJ2-2 | TRBV5-1 | TGCGCCAGCAGCTTGAGCCCGCACACCGGGGAGCTGTTTTTT | CASSLSPHTGELFF
TRBD2 | . | TRBJ2-5 | TRBV18 | TGTGCCAGCTCAAAGGCGGGAGAGTTCCAAGAGACCCAGTACTTC | CASSKAGEFQETQYF
. | . | TRBJ2-7 | TRBV6-6 | TGTGCCAGCAGTTACCGAGGAGGCGAGCAGTACTTC | CASSYRGGEQYF
TRBD2 | . | TRBJ2-4 | TRBV7-9 | TGTGCCAGCAGCCCTACTAGCGGGACGGGCAAAAACATTCAGTACTTC | CASSPTSGTGKNIQYF
. | once | TRBJ1-3 | TRBV10-3 | TGTGCCATCAGTTCCACAGGAGTTTTAGGAAACACCATATATTTT | CAISSTGVLGNTIYF
TRBD1 | . | TRBJ1-4 | TRBV2 | TGTGCCAGCCAGGGGGACTTAAATGAAAAACTGTTTTTT | CASQGDLNEKLFF
. | once | TRBJ2-5 | TRBV12-5 | TGTGCTAGTGGTTTGTCCGGCCAAGAGACCCAGTACTTC | CASGLSGQETQYF
. | . | TRBJ2-5 | TRBV14 | TGTGCCAGCAGCCAAGCGGGAGAGATCTTAGAGACCCAGTACTTC | CASSQAGEILETQYF
. | . | TRBJ2-5 | TRBV6-1 | TGTGCCAGCAGTGAAGCTTTACGGGGGACGGCCCAGTACTTC | CASSEALRGTAQYF
. | . | TRBJ2-1 | TRBV28 | TGTGCCAGCACAGGCAGGGGATATAATGAGCAGTTCTTC | CASTGRGYNEQFF
TRBD2 | . | TRBJ2-7 | TRBV7-2 | TGTGCCAGCAGCTTAGGAGGGACTAGCGGGAGAGGTTTTTACGAGCAGTACTTC | CASSLGGTSGRGFYEQYF
. | . | TRBJ1-2 | TRBV12-2 | TGTGCAAGTCGCTTAGAACAGATCTATGGCTACACCTTC | CASRLEQIYGYTF
. | few | TRBJ2-1 | TRBV4-3 | TGCGCCAGCAGCCAAGCCCGAGCGTCCAATGAGCAGTTCTTC | CASSQARASNEQFF
TRBD1 | once | TRBJ2-5 | TRBV6-1 | TGTGCCAGCAGTGTTTCCCAGGGGGAGCAAGAGACCCAGTACTTC | CASSVSQGEQETQYF
. | . | TRBJ2-2 | TRBV2 | TGTGCCAGCAGGGTGTACAGCACCGGGGAGCTGTTTTTT | CASRVYSTGELFF
. | . | TRBJ2-7 | TRBV5-1 | TGCGCCAGCAGCTGGGGGGAGGTGGCGGGCGAGCAGTACTTC | CASSWGEVAGEQYF
. | . | TRBJ2-7 | TRBV18 | TGTGCCAGCTCACCAATAGCGTCAACCGTCGAGCAGTACTTC | CASSPIASTVEQYF
. | . | TRBJ2-3 | TRBV14 | TGTGCCAGCAGCCGAGCGGCAGATACGCAGTATTTT | CASSRAADTQYF
TRBD1 | . | TRBJ1-2 | TRBV7-9 | TGTGCCAGCAGCGAAGGGACAGCCTCAATCTATGGCTACACCTTC | CASSEGTASIYGYTF
. | . | TRBJ2-1 | TRBV10-3 | TGTGCCATCAGTGCACACACAATCAACAACAATGAGCAGTTCTTC | CAISAHTINNNEQFF
TRBD1 | . | TRBJ1-3 | TRBV18 | TGTGCCAGCTCCGGGACAGGGGCAAGAAACACCATATATTTT | CASSGTGARNTIYF
. | . | TRBJ2-7 | TRBV6-1 | TGTGCCAGCAGTGAAGCGTACCGGGAAGGGAGGGAGCAGTACTTC | CASSEAYREGREQYF
. | . | TRBJ2-3 | TRBV30 | TGTGCCGGTAACCCTCCCGGGGGAGATACGCAGTATTTT | CAGNPPGGDTQYF
. | . | TRBJ2-5 | TRBV5-4 | TGTGCCAGCAGCCCCCAACCCTCGGACTGGCAAGAGACCCAGTACTTC | CASSPQPSDWQETQYF
. | . | TRBJ2-7 | TRBV5-1 | TGCGCCAGCAGCTTTAACCCCGGGACTCAAGCCTACGAGCAGTACTTC | CASSFNPGTQAYEQYF
. | . | TRBJ2-3 | TRBV6-4 | TGTGCCAGCAGTGTTGTTAACACAGATACGCAGTATTTT | CASSVVNTDTQYF
TRBD2 | . | TRBJ2-7 | TRBV7-8 | TGTGCCAGCAGCTCTCAGCCACTAGCGGACTACGAGCAGTACTTC | CASSSQPLADYEQYF
. | . | TRBJ1-2 | TRBV10-3 | TGTGCCATCAGTGACCTTGTAGGGAGTAACTATGGCTACACCTTC | CAISDLVGSNYGYTF